The clone carrying this TCR beta chain has a single count. The antigen is not known. TCRdb's copy holds only in-frame clones and misses some; the assay was immunoSEQ multiplex PCR. The table shows 150,000 or so clones, with over 90% occurring only once. The data are from a study of T cell responses to AZD1222 COVID-19 vaccine. Germline CDR1 and CDR2: DFQATT and SNEGSKA (reference sequence). CDR3 size: 13 residues. V gave up 3 bases and J gave up 8 bases; unmatched junction bases: 6. Study outcomes and limitations: Mapped onto spike, vaccine-associated CD4 TCRs spanned it and were dominant at 160-218 and 743-854. Donors were mostly white British, more females; clonal diversity possibly underestimated. Rises in breadth and depth of Spike-specific TCRs came after two AZD1222 doses. Nearly half of unique spike-specific TCRs reportedly avoided B.1.351 and B.1.1.7 mutated regions.

The TCR sequence derives from an adult in good health. The chain has TRBV20-1 and TRBJ1-4; TRBD1 matches at 7 bases. This sample comprised peripheral blood, obtained on day 0 of MenACWY control vaccination. In nucleotides, the CDR3 is TGCAGTGCTAGTAGACAGGGATGGGAAAAACTGTTTTTT. This translates into CSASRQGWEKLFF.